This T cell receptor beta chain derives from a study of cytomegalovirus exposure and HLA in healthy donors. Study-wide background: The same platform was used for the roughly 110 validation repertoires as for the approximately 720 first-cohort repertoires, as reported in a later analysis.

J lost 3 bases, V lost 7 bases, and 9 bases had no gene match. CDR1 and CDR2 (germline): LNHDA, SQIVND (reference sequence). This CDR3 spans 15 amino acids. Clones were read by immunoSEQ multiplex PCR, and TCRdb kept only the in-frame ones, dropping some. Of some 170,000 clones in the sample, 89% were seen once. Turning to this clone: Its antigen is unidentified.

General study results and limits: In vitro, three CMV-associated chains proved specific for CMV antigens.

The receptor was derived from a woman aged 18-30 years in good health and CMV-seropositive. Material: PBMCs. The V call is TRBV19, the J call TRBJ1-2; 9 bases align to TRBD1. The CDR3 nucleotides are TGTGCCAGTACCGGACAGGGGATAATGTACTATGGCTACACCTTC. Its protein is CASTGQGIMYYGYTF.